Listed below are T cell receptor beta chains from one sample, sequenced in a study of beta chain features in type 1 diabetes. The table came from immunoSEQ multiplex PCR; TCRdb's copy has only in-frame clones and leaves some out. The repertoire consists of 35,000 to 50,000 clones, with approximately 48% occurring once and the leading ten covering roughly 0.27%. Sequenced material: stem cell memory CD4+ T cells from blood. The receptor set was obtained from a woman aged 25-40 years in good health. Each CDR3 is given with its conserved first and last residue. D genes are given only for firm matches. Some rows mark clone size as missing; the rest say once, few, many or name a class of expanded clone.

TRBV6-6	.	TRBJ1-5	.	CASSYSAGGQHF	TGTGCCAGCAGTTACTCTGCGGGGGGCCAGCATTTT
TRBV19	.	TRBJ2-3	TRBD2	CAPKFEKRGTDTQYF	TGTGCCCCTAAGTTCGAAAAGCGGGGGACAGATACGCAGTATTTT
TRBV10-3	.	TRBJ2-7	TRBD2	CAISDGTSGVNYEQYF	TGTGCCATCAGTGACGGGACTAGCGGGGTTAATTACGAGCAGTACTTC
TRBV18	few	TRBJ2-7	TRBD2	CASSQTSGSPYEQYF	TGTGCCAGCTCGCAAACTAGCGGGAGCCCCTACGAGCAGTACTTC
TRBV7-2	.	TRBJ2-2	TRBD2	CASIRLAGGPTGELFF	TGTGCCTCAATCCGTCTAGCGGGAGGGCCGACCGGGGAGCTGTTTTTT
TRBV28	once	TRBJ1-2	.	CASSFSGANNYGYTF	TGTGCCAGCAGTTTTAGCGGAGCTAATAACTATGGCTACACCTTC
TRBV5-1	.	TRBJ1-4	TRBD1	CASSLTPGQGHEKLFF	TGCGCCAGCAGCTTGACACCGGGACAGGGGCATGAAAAACTGTTTTTT
TRBV30	.	TRBJ2-5	TRBD2	CAWSGTPTGLGQETQYF	TGTGCCTGGAGCGGAACTCCCACGGGACTAGGACAAGAGACCCAGTACTTC
TRBV28	.	TRBJ2-7	TRBD2	CASSQGLAASSYEQYF	TGTGCCAGCAGTCAGGGACTAGCGGCAAGCTCCTACGAGCAGTACTTC
TRBV30	.	TRBJ2-7	.	CAWSYRAYEQYF	TGTGCCTGGAGTTACAGGGCCTACGAGCAGTACTTC
TRBV7-9	.	TRBJ2-1	TRBD2	CASSLVLAGPNEQFF	TGTGCCAGCAGCTTAGTCTTAGCGGGACCCAATGAGCAGTTCTTC
TRBV6-1	few	TRBJ1-2	TRBD1	CASSDTGATNYGYTF	TGTGCCAGCAGCGATACAGGGGCAACTAACTATGGCTACACCTTC
TRBV5-1	.	TRBJ2-5	TRBD1	CASSWPQGAGKETQYF	TGCGCCAGCAGCTGGCCACAGGGGGCAGGAAAAGAGACCCAGTACTTC
TRBV5-1	few	TRBJ2-3	.	CASRRDTRTDTQYF	TGCGCCAGCAGACGGGACACCCGCACAGATACGCAGTATTTT
TRBV4-2	.	TRBJ1-1	.	CASSPQGRSTEAFF	TGTGCCAGCAGCCCGCAGGGGCGGAGCACTGAAGCTTTCTTT
TRBV30	.	TRBJ1-5	.	CAWSVNSQPQHF	TGTGCCTGGAGTGTAAACAGTCAGCCCCAGCATTTT
TRBV28	few	TRBJ2-4	TRBD2	CASSPRGLGVTKNIQYF	TGTGCCAGCAGCCCCCGAGGACTAGGTGTCACCAAAAACATTCAGTACTTC
TRBV28	.	TRBJ2-1	TRBD2	CASSTGLAGLAFEQFF	TGTGCCAGCAGCACTGGACTAGCGGGATTGGCCTTCGAGCAGTTCTTC
TRBV18	.	TRBJ2-7	TRBD1	CASSPPGQGFHEQYF	TGTGCCAGCTCACCACCGGGACAGGGGTTTCACGAGCAGTACTTC
TRBV21-1	.	TRBJ2-7	.	CASSKARGTQSSYEQYF	TGTGCCAGCAGCAAAGCGCGGGGGACACAAAGCTCCTACGAGCAGTACTTC
TRBV15	.	TRBJ2-2	TRBD2	CATSRGGAGVSTGELFF	TGTGCCACCAGCAGAGGGGGAGCGGGAGTGTCAACCGGGGAGCTGTTTTTT
TRBV2	.	TRBJ2-7	TRBD2	CASSIAGGAYEQYF	TGTGCCAGCAGTATAGCGGGAGGCGCCTACGAGCAGTACTTC
TRBV28	.	TRBJ2-7	.	CASSSPGTSFYEQYF	TGTGCCAGCAGTTCACCCGGGACATCCTTCTACGAGCAGTACTTC
TRBV28	.	TRBJ2-7	TRBD1	CASRLGDRGHEQYF	TGTGCCAGCCGTTTGGGGGACAGGGGCCACGAGCAGTACTTC
TRBV7-9	.	TRBJ2-3	TRBD2	CASSLEGGRAPADTQYF	TGTGCCAGCAGCTTAGAGGGCGGGAGGGCGCCGGCAGATACGCAGTATTTT
TRBV5-6	.	TRBJ1-6	TRBD1	CASSLYQTGGNSPLHF	TGTGCCAGCAGCTTGTATCAGACAGGGGGTAATTCACCCCTCCACTTT
TRBV7-9	.	TRBJ2-2	.	CASSSPQGTNTGELFF	TGTGCCAGCAGCTCCCCGCAGGGCACTAACACCGGGGAGCTGTTTTTT